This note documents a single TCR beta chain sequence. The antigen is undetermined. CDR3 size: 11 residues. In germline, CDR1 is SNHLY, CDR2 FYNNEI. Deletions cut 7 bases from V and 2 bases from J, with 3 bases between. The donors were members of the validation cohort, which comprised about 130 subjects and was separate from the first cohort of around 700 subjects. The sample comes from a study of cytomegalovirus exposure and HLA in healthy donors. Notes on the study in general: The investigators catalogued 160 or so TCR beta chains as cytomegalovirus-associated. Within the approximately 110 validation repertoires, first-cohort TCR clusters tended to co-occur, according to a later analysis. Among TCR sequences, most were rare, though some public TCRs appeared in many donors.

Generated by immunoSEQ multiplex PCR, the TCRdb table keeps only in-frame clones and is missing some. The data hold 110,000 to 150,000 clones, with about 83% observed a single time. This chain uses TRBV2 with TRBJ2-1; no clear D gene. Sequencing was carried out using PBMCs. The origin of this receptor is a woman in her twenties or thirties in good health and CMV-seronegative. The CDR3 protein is CASTAYNEQFF. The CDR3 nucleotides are TGTGCCAGCACCGCCTACAATGAGCAGTTCTTC. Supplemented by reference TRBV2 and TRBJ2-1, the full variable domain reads EPEVTQTPSHQVTQMGQEVILRCVPISNHLYFYWYRQILGQKVEFLVSFYNNEISEKSEIFDDQFSVERPDGSNFTLKIRSTKLEDSAMYFCASTAYNEQFFGPGTRLTVL.